This passage covers 4 T cell receptor beta chains from one sample sequenced in a study of OX40 agonist ivuxolimab in advanced cancers. TCRdb's copy holds only in-frame clones and misses some; the assay was immunoSEQ multiplex PCR. Of approximately 68,000 clones listed, around 86% are singletons. The sequenced sample was CD4+ or CD8+ T cells sorted from blood, obtained in a trial of the OX40 agonist ivuxolimab. All receptors come from an adult with an advanced solid tumor such as melanoma, head and neck, liver or kidney cancer.

The chain carries TRBV11-3 and TRBJ2-7, with 10 bases that match TRBD1. The ends lost 5 bases at V and 1 base at J; junction bases unmatched: 5. The CDR3 loop spans 15 amino acids. The germline V gene encodes CDR1 SGHNT and CDR2 YENEEA. CDR3 DNA sequence: TGTGCCAGCAGCCCTCGGACAGGGGGATCCTACGAGCAGTACTTC. It specifies CASSPRTGGSYEQYF.

The chain employs TRBV2 and TRBJ2-2; 13 bases map to TRBD2. CDR1 SNHLY and CDR2 FYNNEI come from the germline V gene. This CDR3 spans 20 amino acids. J was trimmed by 0 bases and V by 10 bases; bases with no gene match: 17. Written as DNA, the CDR3 is TGTGCCAACAGACTAGCGGGGGGCCCATCTATTATAGCGAACACCGGGGAGCTGTTTTTT. It codes for CANRLAGGPSIIANTGELFF.

The chain links TRBV6-6 to TRBJ1-5; 8 bases agree with TRBD1. CDR1 is MNHNY and CDR2 is SVGAGI in the germline V gene (reference sequence). The CDR3 totals 15 residues. V lost 6 bases to trimming and J lost 0 bases; unmatched junction nucleotides: 4. The CDR3 reads CASRRTGFSNQPQHF. CDR3 nucleotides: TGTGCCAGCAGGCGGACAGGGTTTAGCAATCAGCCCCAGCATTTT.

This rearrangement joins TRBV30 to TRBJ1-2, with a possible D match to TRBD1 (5 bases). The CDR3 covers 14 residues. V lost 3 bases to trimming and J lost 0 bases, with 11 bases between them. Germline V CDR1 and CDR2: GTSNPN, SVGIG (reference sequence). As DNA, the CDR3 is TGTGCCTGGAGATCGGGACTCACTAACTATGGCTACACCTTC. The encoded protein is CAWRSGLTNYGYTF.